These 21 T cell receptor beta chains originate from one sample sequenced in a study of lymphopenia after photon versus proton radiotherapy. The method was immunoSEQ multiplex PCR; TCRdb's version includes in-frame clones alone and lacks a portion of them. The sample carries approximately 66,000 clones, approximately 86% recorded once. The sample was peripheral blood, taken from a patient treated with photon-based radiotherapy. Receptor source: a man aged 40-49 years with gastric cancer.

The chain employs TRBV5-5 and TRBJ2-5; D possibly corresponds to TRBD2 (6 bases). Germline lookup yields CDR1 SGHKS and CDR2 YYEKEE (reference sequence). Trimming removed 4 bases from V and 1 base from J, with 11 bases in between. This CDR3 has 14 amino acids. The CDR3 protein is CASSAAGTQETQYF. DNA of the CDR3: TGTGCCAGCAGCGCGGCGGGGACCCAAGAGACCCAGTACTTC.

The J gene is TRBJ1-2, the V gene TRBV7-8; TRBD1 matches at 9 bases. Germline V lookup: CDR1 SGHVS, CDR2 FQNEAQ. The CDR3 contains 16 residues. V shed 4 bases and J 7 bases; nucleotides not matched to a gene: 13. CDR3 sequence reads: CASSSGQGWGQRGYTF. As DNA, the CDR3 is TGTGCCAGCAGCTCCGGACAGGGGTGGGGTCAGCGTGGCTACACCTTC. Supplemented by reference TRBV7-8 and TRBJ1-2, the full variable domain reads GAGVSQSPRYKVAKRGQDVALRCDPISGHVSLFWYQQALGQGPEFLTYFQNEAQLDKSGLPSDRFFAERPEGSVSTLKIQRTQQEDSAVYLCASSSGQGWGQRGYTFGSGTRLTVV.

This clone showed up just a few times. This sequence joins TRBV6-1 and TRBJ1-1; possible D gene TRBD1, 5 bases. The germline V and J ends were trimmed by 4 bases and 0 bases, with 9 bases remaining between them. Germline values: CDR1 MNHNS, CDR2 SASEGT. This CDR3 region has 14 residues. Here the CDR3 DNA reads TGTGCCAGCAGTGCAGGGACCGTGAACACTGAAGCTTTCTTT. It translates to CASSAGTVNTEAFF.

This sequence joins TRBV30 and TRBJ1-2, with D hard to call. With 4 bases removed from V and 6 bases from J, the gap between germline ends came to 12 bases. The CDR3 loop spans 12 amino acids. Germline CDR1 reads GTSNPN; CDR2 reads SVGIG (reference sequence). The CDR3, as DNA: TGTGCCTGGACCTGGACCGTGGATGGCTACACCTTC. Residues: CAWTWTVDGYTF.

The chain recombines TRBV14 with TRBJ2-5, with D perhaps assigned TRBD1 or TRBD2 (5 bases each). There are 14 residues in the CDR3. CDR1 is SGHDN, CDR2 FVKESK, per germline. Trimming cost V 4 bases and J 5 bases, with 14 bases left between them. Written as DNA, the CDR3 is TGTGCCAGCAGCCGGGACCCACCGAGGGAGACCCAGTACTTC. It translates to CASSRDPPRETQYF.

The CDR3 nucleotides read TGTGCCAGCAGCTCCGATACAGGGGGGGCCTACAATGAGCAGTTCTTC. This codes for CASSSDTGGAYNEQFF. The chain carries TRBV7-9 and TRBJ2-1; possible D gene TRBD1, 8 bases. V lost 4 bases and J lost 2, with 15 bases in between. The CDR3 extends over 16 amino acids. Germline V gene lookup returns CDR1 SEHNR and CDR2 FQNEAQ (reference sequence).

This sequence joins TRBV2 and TRBJ1-1, with D unresolved. Per the germline V gene, CDR1 is SNHLY and CDR2 is FYNNEI. Trimming took 2 bases from V and 0 from J, leaving 7 bases between them. The CDR3 has 14 residues. CDR3 protein: CASSEPRLNTEAFF. As DNA, the CDR3 is TGTGCCAGCAGTGAACCCAGACTGAACACTGAAGCTTTCTTT.

The chain is built from TRBV7-2 and TRBJ2-7, with D perhaps TRBD1 (6 bases). The CDR3 loop spans 13 amino acids. V was clipped by 2 bases and J by 3 bases, with 8 bases between them. Germline V gene lookup returns CDR1 SGHTA and CDR2 FQGNSA. This CDR3 reads CASSLRDNYEQYF. The CDR3 DNA follows: TGTGCCAGCAGCTTAAGGGACAACTACGAGCAGTACTTC.

The CDR3 loop reads CASSWGQGNNEKLFF. DNA for the CDR3: TGTGCCAGCAGCTGGGGACAGGGGAATAATGAAAAACTGTTTTTT. The V gene is TRBV7-2, the J gene TRBJ1-4; TRBD1 matches at 10 bases. The CDR3 loop spans 15 amino acids. Trimming took 4 bases from V and 4 from J; bases not matched to a gene: 3. The V gene's germline CDR1 is SGHTA and CDR2 FQGNSA.

This chain links TRBV5-4 with TRBJ2-1; 12 bases are shared with TRBD2. Germline trimming cut 4 bases from V and 10 bases from J; bases unmatched to any gene: 12. This CDR3 comprises 16 residues. Germline CDR1 and CDR2: SGHNT and YYREEE (reference sequence). The CDR3 DNA follows: TGTGCCAGCAGCCGAACTAGCGGGGGGCCCCGGAGGGAGCAGTTCTTC. The encoded protein is CASSRTSGGPRREQFF.

This rearrangement joins TRBV5-4 to TRBJ1-1; unclear D gene. V dropped 0 bases and J dropped 5 bases, with 2 bases sitting between them. There are 11 residues in the CDR3. CDR1 is SGHNT and CDR2 is YYREEE in the germline V gene (reference sequence). In DNA form, the CDR3 reads TGTGCCAGCAGCTTGGAGACTGAAGCTTTCTTT. Translated: CASSLETEAFF.

The chain links TRBV7-2 to TRBJ2-1, with 8 bases matching TRBD2. Germline V CDR1 and CDR2: SGHTA, FQGNSA. The V and J ends lost 6 bases and 1 base, in that order; junction bases with no gene match: 5. The CDR3 sequence is 15 residues long. Here the CDR3 reads CASSHGGASYNEQFF. Written as DNA, the CDR3 is TGTGCCAGCAGTCACGGGGGGGCATCCTACAATGAGCAGTTCTTC.

This chain uses TRBV7-2 with TRBJ2-7; D unresolved. Germline assignment: CDR1 SGHTA and CDR2 FQGNSA. The CDR3 length is 15 residues. V lost 1 base and J lost 3, with 13 bases in between. DNA for the CDR3: TGTGCCAGCAGCTTAGAACGATACCCTAGCTACGAGCAGTACTTC. Amino acids: CASSLERYPSYEQYF.

This chain joins TRBV6-5 and TRBJ1-6, with no clear D. This CDR3 comprises 16 residues. The germline CDR1 and CDR2 sequences are MNHEY and SVGAGI. V gave up 2 bases and J gave up 1 base, with 9 bases separating them. The DNA for the CDR3 is TGTGCCAGCAGTTACGCAAGTAGGTCCTATAATTCACCCCTCCACTTT. Encoded protein: CASSYASRSYNSPLHF.

V usage is TRBV13 and J usage is TRBJ1-4, with D maybe TRBD1 (5 bases). The V end was cut by 3 bases, the J end by 8 bases, with 19 bases between. The CDR3 is 16 residues long. Germline CDR1 and CDR2: PRHDT and FYEKMQ (reference sequence). CDR3 coding DNA: TGTGCCAGCAGCTTCACTGATACAGGAGGACGCGAAAAACTGTTTTTT. Translation: CASSFTDTGGREKLFF.

The rearrangement joins TRBV5-1 to TRBJ1-2; no reliable D call. The germline V and J ends were trimmed by 2 bases and 5 bases, with 13 bases remaining between them. Germline CDR1 SGHRS, CDR2 YFSETQ. This CDR3 is 14 amino acids long. CDR3 in amino acids: CASSLRADGYGYTF. In DNA, the CDR3 is TGCGCCAGCAGCTTAAGAGCGGACGGATATGGCTACACCTTC.

The chain has TRBV5-1 and TRBJ2-1; TRBD2 matches 10 bases. The CDR3 has 17 amino acids. Trimming removed 3 bases from V and 9 bases from J; junction bases left unmatched: 15. CDR1 and CDR2 (germline): SGHRS, YFSETQ. The CDR3 reads CASSYYSGGSSSGEQFF. The CDR3, as DNA: TGCGCCAGCAGCTATTATAGCGGGGGGTCCTCTTCGGGTGAGCAGTTCTTC.

The chain recombines TRBV5-4 with TRBJ2-1; perhaps TRBD1 as D (6 bases). Trimming took off 4 bases at V and 2 bases at J, with 13 bases between the two ends. Germline lookup yields CDR1 SGHNT and CDR2 YYREEE (reference sequence). This CDR3 spans 15 amino acids. CDR3 sequence reads: CASSSTGTPYNEQFF. The CDR3 DNA is TGTGCCAGCAGCAGTACAGGGACCCCCTACAATGAGCAGTTCTTC.

The gene calls are TRBV5-4 and TRBJ1-2; no clear D. Trimming took off 4 bases at V and 0 bases at J, with 7 bases between the two ends. CDR3 length equals 13 residues. The V gene's germline CDR1 is SGHNT and CDR2 YYREEE (reference sequence). The CDR3 here is CASSPEPNYGYTF. The CDR3 nucleotides read TGTGCCAGCAGCCCCGAGCCTAACTATGGCTACACCTTC.

The chain is built from TRBV5-6 and TRBJ1-1; TRBD1 might be the D (6 bases). V lost 2 bases, J lost 3 bases, and 17 bases lay in between. CDR3 length equals 16 residues. Germline CDR1 and CDR2: SGHDT and YYEEEE. CDR3 DNA sequence: TGTGCCAGCAGCTTCAGGAGGGACCCAGGGGACACTGAAGCTTTCTTT. Translating it yields CASSFRRDPGDTEAFF.

The rearrangement uses TRBV28 and TRBJ1-5, with D hard to call. The CDR3 is 14 amino acids. The germline V gene encodes CDR1 MDHEN and CDR2 SYDVKM. V lost 6 bases, J lost 5 bases, and 14 bases lay in between. This CDR3 is CASSWTGSHQPQHF. The CDR3 DNA sequence: TGTGCCAGCAGCTGGACGGGGTCCCATCAGCCCCAGCATTTT.